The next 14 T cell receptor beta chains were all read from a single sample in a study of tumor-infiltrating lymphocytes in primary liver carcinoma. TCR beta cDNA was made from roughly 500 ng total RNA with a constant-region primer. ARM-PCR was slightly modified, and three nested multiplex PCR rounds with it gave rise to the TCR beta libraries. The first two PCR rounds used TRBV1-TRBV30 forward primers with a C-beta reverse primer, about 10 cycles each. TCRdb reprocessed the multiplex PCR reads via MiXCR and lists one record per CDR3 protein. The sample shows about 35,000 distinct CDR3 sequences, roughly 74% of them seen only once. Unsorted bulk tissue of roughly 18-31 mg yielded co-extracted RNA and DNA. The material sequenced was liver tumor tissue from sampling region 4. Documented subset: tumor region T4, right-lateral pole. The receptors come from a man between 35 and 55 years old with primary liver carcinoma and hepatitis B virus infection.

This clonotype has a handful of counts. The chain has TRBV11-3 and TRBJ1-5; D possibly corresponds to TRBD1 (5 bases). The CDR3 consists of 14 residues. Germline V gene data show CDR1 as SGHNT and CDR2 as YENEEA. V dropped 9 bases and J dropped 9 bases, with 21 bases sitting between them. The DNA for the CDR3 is TGTGCCAGGAGTGACAGCTATAGCAATACGCCCCAGCATTTT. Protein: CARSDSYSNTPQHF.

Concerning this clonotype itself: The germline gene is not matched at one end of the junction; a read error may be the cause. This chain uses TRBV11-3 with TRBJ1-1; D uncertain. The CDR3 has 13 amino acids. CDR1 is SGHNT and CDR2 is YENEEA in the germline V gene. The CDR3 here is CASSLVVNSEALF. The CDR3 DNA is TGTGCCAGCAGCTTAGTAGTTAACTCTGAAGCTCTCTTT.

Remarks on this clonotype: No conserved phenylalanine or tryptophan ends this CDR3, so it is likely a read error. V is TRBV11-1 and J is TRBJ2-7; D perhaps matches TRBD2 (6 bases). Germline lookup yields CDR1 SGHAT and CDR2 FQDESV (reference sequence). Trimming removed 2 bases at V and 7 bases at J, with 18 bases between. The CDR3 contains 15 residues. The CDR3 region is CASSLTRSGEYEQYL. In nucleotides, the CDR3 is TGTGCCAGCAGCTTAACGAGATCGGGAGAATATGAGCAGTACTTA.

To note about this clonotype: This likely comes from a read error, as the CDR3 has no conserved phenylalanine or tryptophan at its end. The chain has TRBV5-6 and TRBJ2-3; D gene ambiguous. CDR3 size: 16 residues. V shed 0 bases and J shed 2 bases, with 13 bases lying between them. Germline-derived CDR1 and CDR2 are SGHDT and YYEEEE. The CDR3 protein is CASSLALGDTTDTQYV. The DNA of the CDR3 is TGTGCCAGCAGCTTGGCACTTGGAGATACCACAGATACGCAGTATGTT.

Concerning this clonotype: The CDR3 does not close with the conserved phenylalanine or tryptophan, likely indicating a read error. The CDR3 region is CARSLNGGNEKLFY. Here the CDR3 DNA reads TGCGCCAGGAGCCTCAATGGAGGTAATGAGAAACTGTTTTAT. The rearrangement links TRBV5-1 to TRBJ1-4; D not certain. Per germline, CDR1 SGHRS and CDR2 YFSETQ. This CDR3 comprises 14 residues.

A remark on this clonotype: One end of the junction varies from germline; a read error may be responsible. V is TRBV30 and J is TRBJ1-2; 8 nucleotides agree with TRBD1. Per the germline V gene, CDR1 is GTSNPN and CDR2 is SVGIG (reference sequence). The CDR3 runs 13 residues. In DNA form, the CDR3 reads TGTGCCTGGAATGTGGCAGGGGGCTATGACTACACCTTC. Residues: CAWNVAGGYDYTF. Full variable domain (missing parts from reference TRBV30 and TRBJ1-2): SQTIHQWPATLVQPVGSPLSLECTVEGTSNPNLYWYRQAAGRGLQLLFYSVGIGQISSEVPQNLSASRPQDRQFILSSKKLLLSDSGFYLCAWNVAGGYDYTFGSGTRLTVV.

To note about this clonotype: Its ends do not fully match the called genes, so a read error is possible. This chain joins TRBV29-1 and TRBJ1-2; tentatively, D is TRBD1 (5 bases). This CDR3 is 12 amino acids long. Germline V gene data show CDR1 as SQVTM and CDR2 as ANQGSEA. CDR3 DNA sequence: TGCATCGTTGAGCGGGGGACCTATGGCTACACCTTC. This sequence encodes CIVERGTYGYTF.

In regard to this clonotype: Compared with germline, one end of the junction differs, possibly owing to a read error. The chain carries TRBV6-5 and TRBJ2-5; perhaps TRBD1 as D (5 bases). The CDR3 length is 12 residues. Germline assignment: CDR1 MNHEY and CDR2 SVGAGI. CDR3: CASSYGAETQHF. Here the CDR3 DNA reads TGTGCCAGCAGTTACGGGGCCGAGACCCAGCATTTC.

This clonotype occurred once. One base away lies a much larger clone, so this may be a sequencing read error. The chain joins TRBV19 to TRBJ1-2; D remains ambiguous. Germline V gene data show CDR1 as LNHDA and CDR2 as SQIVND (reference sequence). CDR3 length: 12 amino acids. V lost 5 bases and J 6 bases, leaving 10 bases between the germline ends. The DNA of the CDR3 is TGTGCCAGTAGTGAAGACTCCCATGGCTACACCTTC. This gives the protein CASSEDSHGYTF.

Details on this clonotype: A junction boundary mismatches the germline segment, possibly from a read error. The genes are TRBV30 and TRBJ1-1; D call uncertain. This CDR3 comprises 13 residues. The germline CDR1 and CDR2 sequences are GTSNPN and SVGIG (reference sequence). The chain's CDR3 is CASRNWRNSEAFF. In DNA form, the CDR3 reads TGTGCCTCGAGGAATTGGCGGAACTCTGAAGCTTTCTTT.

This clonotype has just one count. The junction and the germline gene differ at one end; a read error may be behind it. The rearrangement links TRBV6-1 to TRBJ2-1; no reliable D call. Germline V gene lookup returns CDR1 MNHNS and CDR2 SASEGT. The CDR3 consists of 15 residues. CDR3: CASTLEWYTYNEHFF. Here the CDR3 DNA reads TGTGCCAGCACCCTGGAGTGGTACACCTACAATGAGCACTTCTTC.

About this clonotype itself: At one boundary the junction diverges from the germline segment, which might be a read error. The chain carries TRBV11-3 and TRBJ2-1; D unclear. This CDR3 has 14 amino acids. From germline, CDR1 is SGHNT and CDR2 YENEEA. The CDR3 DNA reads TGTGCCATCAGCTTAGGCGTCTCGAACATTGAGCAATTCTTC. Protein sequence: CAISLGVSNIEQFF.

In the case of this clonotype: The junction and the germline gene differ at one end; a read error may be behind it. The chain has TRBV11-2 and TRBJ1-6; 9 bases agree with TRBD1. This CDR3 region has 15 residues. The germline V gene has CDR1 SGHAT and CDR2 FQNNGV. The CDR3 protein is CASRQGQGVNSLLHF. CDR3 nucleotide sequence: TGTGCCAGCAGGCAGGGACAGGGAGTGAATTCACTCCTCCACTTT.

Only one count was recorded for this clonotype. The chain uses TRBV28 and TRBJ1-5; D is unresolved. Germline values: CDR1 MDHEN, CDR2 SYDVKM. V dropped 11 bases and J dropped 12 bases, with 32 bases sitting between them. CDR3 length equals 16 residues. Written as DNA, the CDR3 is TGTGCCGTCCCAAGTAAACGGGGAGATATCAATCATCACCAGCATTTT. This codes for CAVPSKRGDINHHQHF.